The entry that follows covers one T cell receptor (beta chain) sequence. The target antigen is unknown. This CDR3 spans 12 amino acids. Germline V gives CDR1 DFQATT, CDR2 SNEGSKA (reference sequence). Deletions cut 3 bases from V and 4 bases from J, with 9 bases between. These data are taken from a study of identical twins. Study-level points and caveats: The analysis was cross-sectional rather than longitudinal within donors.

TCRdb re-called the 5' RACE reads with MiXCR, one entry per CDR3 protein. The table has around 1.7 million distinct CDR3 sequences, about 31% seen once. Material: cord blood. J is TRBJ1-1 and V is TRBV20-1; D unclear. This receptor was obtained from a newborn girl in good health. This CDR3 is CSASLASTEAFF. The CDR3 DNA sequence: TGCAGTGCTAGTCTAGCAAGCACTGAAGCTTTCTTT.